The sequence of this T cell receptor beta chain was determined in a study of a mutant IDH1 vaccine in newly diagnosed glioma. The wider study: The start of vaccination came 4-6 weeks after radiotherapy alone, or with temozolomide cycles. Sex among treated patients split roughly 62% male, about 40% female; mean age was approximately 40 years. Most patients had received both radiotherapy and temozolomide, the prior options being radiotherapy, temozolomide, or both.

Comment on this clone: Its specificity is unknown.

V dropped 1 base and J dropped 7 bases, with 6 bases sitting between them. Germline V gene data show CDR1 as GTSNPN and CDR2 as SVGIG (reference sequence). The CDR3 loop spans 11 amino acids. Indicated time point: week 35, safety follow-up. A 20-mer mutant IDH1 peptide at 300 ug was injected subcutaneously with topical imiquimod. Produced via immunoSEQ multiplex PCR; TCRdb's table is partial and in-frame only. The sample consists of about 46,000 clones, roughly 92% of them appearing once. The clonotype comes from a man aged 45-60 years with glioma. J is TRBJ2-3 and V is TRBV30; no clear D. Sequenced here: PBMCs, sampled from a glioma patient whose treatment included an IDH1 peptide vaccine. Here the CDR3 DNA reads TGTGCCTGGAGTGAAGCCAATACGCAGTATTTT. Protein sequence: CAWSEANTQYF.